Included here is one T cell receptor beta chain sequence, with context. Its antigen is as yet unknown. The sample is drawn from a study of human T cells and chemical hapten exposure. The study's findings and limits: After DPC sensitization, TCRs above 1 in 1000 frequency showed no change.

Time point noted: patch test 2, 6 weeks after DPC sensitization. Described treatment: therapeutic diphenylcyclopropenone sensitization with weekly scalp DPC. Unique molecular identifiers were linked by the library to individual cDNA molecules. Using its own MiXCR run on the RACE reads, TCRdb lists one record per CDR3 protein. The sample lists 95,000 or so distinct CDR3 sequences, approximately 10% seen once, with 3% to 4% in the top ten. The sequence was obtained from a woman aged 35 to 49 with alopecia areata. Some clones in this sample may be carry-over from other donors' samples. Sequences were derived from whole blood, sampled in connection with sensitization to the hapten diphenylcyclopropenone (DPC).

The CDR3 DNA follows: TGTGCCAGCAGCGTAGGTTTAGCGGCAAGCACAGATACGCAGTATTTT. It is translated as CASSVGLAASTDTQYF. The V and J genes are TRBV9 and TRBJ2-3; a possible D gene is TRBD2 (6 bases). Germline V gene data show CDR1 as SGDLS and CDR2 as YYNGEE. This CDR3 region has 16 residues. Trimming took off 0 bases at V and 0 bases at J, with 11 bases between the two ends.